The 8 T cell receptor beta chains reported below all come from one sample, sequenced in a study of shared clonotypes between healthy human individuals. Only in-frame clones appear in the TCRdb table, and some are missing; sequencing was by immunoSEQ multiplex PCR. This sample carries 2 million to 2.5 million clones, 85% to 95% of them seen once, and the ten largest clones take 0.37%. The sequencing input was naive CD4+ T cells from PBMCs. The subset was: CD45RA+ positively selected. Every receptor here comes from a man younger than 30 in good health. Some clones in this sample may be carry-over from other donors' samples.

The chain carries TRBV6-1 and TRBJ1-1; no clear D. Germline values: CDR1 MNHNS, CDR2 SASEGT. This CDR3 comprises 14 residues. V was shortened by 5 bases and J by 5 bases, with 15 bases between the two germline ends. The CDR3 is CASSPPTWQTEAFF. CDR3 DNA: TGTGCCAGCAGTCCCCCGACATGGCAGACTGAAGCTTTCTTT.

The CDR3 DNA reads TGTGCCAGCAGCCCCGGATGGAATGAGCAGTTCTTC. Protein sequence: CASSPGWNEQFF. V gene TRBV5-6 combines with J gene TRBJ2-1; D not certain. Germline CDR1 reads SGHDT; CDR2 reads YYEEEE. This CDR3 comprises 12 residues. The V gene lost 4 bases and the J gene lost 7 bases, with 9 bases spanning the gap.

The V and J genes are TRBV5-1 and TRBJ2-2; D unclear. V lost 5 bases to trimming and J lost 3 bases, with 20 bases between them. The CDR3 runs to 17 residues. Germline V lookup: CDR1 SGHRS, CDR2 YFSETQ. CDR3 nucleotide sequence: TGCGCCAGCAGTTTGTGGGTGGTCGGGTCGGACACCGGGGAGCTGTTTTTT. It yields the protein CASSLWVVGSDTGELFF.

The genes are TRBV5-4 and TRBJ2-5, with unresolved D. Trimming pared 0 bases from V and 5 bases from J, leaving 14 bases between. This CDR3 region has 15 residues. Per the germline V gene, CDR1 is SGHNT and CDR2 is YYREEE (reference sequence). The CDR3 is CASSLGAASRETQYF. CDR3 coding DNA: TGTGCCAGCAGCTTGGGGGCCGCAAGTAGGGAGACCCAGTACTTC.

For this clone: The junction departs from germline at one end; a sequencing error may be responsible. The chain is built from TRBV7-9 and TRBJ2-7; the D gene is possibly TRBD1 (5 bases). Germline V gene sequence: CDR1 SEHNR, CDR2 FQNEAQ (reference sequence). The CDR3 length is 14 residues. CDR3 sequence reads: CAGSELGATYEQYF. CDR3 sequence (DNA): TGTGCCGGCAGCGAGCTAGGGGCAACCTACGAGCAGTACTTC.

CDR3 DNA sequence: TGTGCCAGCAGTTTTATCGGGCGGCACCTAGAGCAGTTCTTC. Translating it yields CASSFIGRHLEQFF. The J gene is TRBJ2-1, the V gene TRBV28; no firm D call. The ends were cut back, 3 bases at V and 10 bases at J, with 16 bases in the middle. Germline CDR1 is MDHEN and CDR2 is SYDVKM. The length of the CDR3 is 14 residues.

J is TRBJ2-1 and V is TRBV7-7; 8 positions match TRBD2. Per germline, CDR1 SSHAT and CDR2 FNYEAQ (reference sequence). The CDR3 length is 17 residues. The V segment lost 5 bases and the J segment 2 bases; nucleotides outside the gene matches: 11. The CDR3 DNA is TGTGCCAGCAGCCCCGGGGGGGCTTCGAGAACCTACAATGAGCAGTTCTTC. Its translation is CASSPGGASRTYNEQFF.

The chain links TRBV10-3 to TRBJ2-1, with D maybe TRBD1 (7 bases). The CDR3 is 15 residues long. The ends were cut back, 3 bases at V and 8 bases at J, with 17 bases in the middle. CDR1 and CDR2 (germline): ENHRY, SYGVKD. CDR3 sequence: CAISDRALRGDEQFF. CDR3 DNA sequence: TGTGCCATCAGTGACAGGGCACTCAGGGGGGATGAGCAGTTCTTC.